This T cell receptor beta chain is from a study of cytomegalovirus exposure and HLA in healthy donors. Across the whole study: The use of the same platform for the 120 or so validation repertoires and the roughly 670 first-cohort repertoires was reported by a later analysis.

The protocol was immunoSEQ multiplex PCR, while the TCRdb copy is restricted to in-frame clones and leaves out a portion. Altogether about 140,000 clones are present, about 95% being singletons, with the ten largest covering approximately 1.8%. This clone has a handful of counts. Its antigen is not known. Study conclusions and caveats: Accounts indicate the classifier identified cytomegalovirus status with strong specificity and sensitivity.

This CDR3 has 17 amino acids. The sequence was collected from a man between 18 and 35 years old in good health and CMV-seropositive. The chain recombines TRBV21-1 with TRBJ1-5; the DNA was not compared with TRBD1, the D call given in the table. TRBV21-1 is deemed a pseudogene. Sample: PBMCs. The CDR3 coding sequence is TGTGCCAGTCCGGACAGGGCAAATATACCGGGCAATCAGCCCCAGCATTTT. Translation: CASPDRANIPGNQPQHF.